This TCR beta chain was recorded in a study of cytomegalovirus exposure and HLA in healthy donors. At the level of the study: According to later analysis, the same platform produced the 120 validation and 666 first-cohort repertoires. The study's findings and limits: Most TCR sequences proved rare, with some public TCRs found in many donors. The investigators catalogued 164 TCR beta chains as cytomegalovirus-associated.

A word on this clone: Its specificity is unknown.

V lost 4 bases and J lost 5, with 9 bases in between. The V gene's germline CDR1 is MGHRA and CDR2 YSYEKL. The CDR3 contains 13 residues. The method was immunoSEQ multiplex PCR; TCRdb's version includes in-frame clones alone and lacks a portion of them. This sample carries about 150,000 clones, about 94% of them seen once, and the ten largest clones take 1.5% to 2%. The sequencing sample was made of PBMCs. V gene TRBV4-1 combines with J gene TRBJ2-1, with D possibly matching TRBD1 (5 bases). This TCR came from a man aged 18 to 30 in good health and CMV-seropositive. CDR3 sequence reads: CASSPLGDNEQFF. As DNA, the CDR3 is TGCGCCAGCAGCCCTCTAGGGGACAATGAGCAGTTCTTC.